These 25 T cell receptor beta chains were sequenced from one sample in a study of Ad26.COV2.S vaccination and SARS-CoV-2 variants. This sample's treatment: 19 received Ad26.COV2.S at low or high dose, single or two shots; about 5 received placebo; per-sample allocation not given. Following the first vaccine or placebo injection, samples were taken on day 63. Measured with immunoSEQ multiplex PCR; TCRdb has only the in-frame clones, and not every one. The sample lists about 500,000 clones; roughly 87% were seen once. The sequences come from peripheral blood, collected in a trial of Ad26.COV2.S vaccine versus placebo. These receptors were taken from a person between 18 and 65 years old who received the Ad26.COV2.S COVID-19 vaccine or a placebo.

On this clone: This same CDR3 is encoded by further DNA sequences in the sample. This chain links TRBV7-8 with TRBJ1-1, with D perhaps TRBD1 (5 bases). The germline V gene has CDR1 SGHVS and CDR2 FQNEAQ. CDR3 length: 13 amino acids. V shed 1 base and J shed 2 bases, with 5 bases lying between them. In nucleotides, the CDR3 is TGTGCCAGCAGCTTAGGGACAAACACTGAAGCTTTCTTT. It encodes CASSLGTNTEAFF. The variable domain in full, with the rest retrieved from reference TRBV7-8 and TRBJ1-1, is GAGVSQSPRYKVAKRGQDVALRCDPISGHVSLFWYQQALGQGPEFLTYFQNEAQLDKSGLPSDRFFAERPEGSVSTLKIQRTQQEDSAVYLCASSLGTNTEAFFGQGTRLTVV.

The V call is TRBV7-3, the J call TRBJ2-5, with D possibly being TRBD2 (6 bases). Trimming removed 0 bases at V and 0 bases at J, with 11 bases between. This CDR3 region has 16 residues. CDR1 is SGHTA, CDR2 FQGTGA, per germline. CDR3 loop: CASSLTGGGYQETQYF. The CDR3 DNA reads TGTGCCAGCAGCTTAACTGGCGGAGGGTACCAAGAGACCCAGTACTTC.

A single count supports this clone. CDR3 nucleotide sequence: TGTGCCAGCAGCCAAGAACCCGGGCGGCCCGTAAACTATGGCTACACCTTC. Translation: CASSQEPGRPVNYGYTF. The V and J genes are TRBV4-2 and TRBJ1-2; D gene ambiguous. This CDR3 region has 17 residues. Germline CDR1 LGHNA, CDR2 YNFKEQ. The ends were cut back, 0 bases at V and 2 bases at J, with 16 bases in the middle.

This sequence joins TRBV4-1 and TRBJ1-6, with D tentatively TRBD1 (6 bases). Germline CDR1 and CDR2: MGHRA and YSYEKL. The CDR3 is 18 amino acids. V lost 1 base and J 4 bases, leaving 17 bases between the germline ends. The CDR3 region has the DNA TGCGCCAGCAGCCAAGTGGTATTACAGGGACTTTATAATTCACCCCTCCACTTT. Translating it yields CASSQVVLQGLYNSPLHF.

This chain links TRBV25-1 with TRBJ2-2; the D call may be TRBD1 or TRBD2 (6 bases each). Trimming pared 3 bases from V and 0 bases from J, leaving 17 bases between. The V gene's germline CDR1 is MGHDK and CDR2 SYGVNS. CDR3 length equals 18 residues. CDR3 region: CASSDTPWGAPNTGELFF. In nucleotides, the CDR3 is TGTGCCAGCAGTGACACCCCATGGGGGGCCCCGAACACCGGGGAGCTGTTTTTT.

This chain connects TRBV6-5 to TRBJ1-3; 7 nucleotides align to TRBD1. V shed 0 bases, J shed 7 bases, and the junction held 6 bases outside the gene matches. CDR3 length: 15 residues. CDR1 is MNHEY and CDR2 is SVGAGI in the germline V gene. Here the CDR3 reads CASSYSNGRGNTIYF. CDR3 sequence (DNA): TGTGCCAGCAGTTACTCGAACGGCAGGGGGAACACCATATATTTT.

The chain is built from TRBV11-2 and TRBJ2-7, with 14 bases fitting TRBD2. CDR1 and CDR2 (germline): SGHAT, FQNNGV. There are 18 residues in the CDR3. V shed 5 bases and J 2 bases; nucleotides not matched to a gene: 11. The DNA for the CDR3 is TGTGCCAGCAGCACTCGGACTAGCGGGAGGACGCTGCCCTACGAGCAGTACTTC. As protein: CASSTRTSGRTLPYEQYF.

The chain is built from TRBV7-6 and TRBJ2-1; TRBD2 might be the D (6 bases). Trimming pared 3 bases from V and 3 bases from J, leaving 15 bases between. The CDR3 extends over 16 amino acids. Per the germline V gene, CDR1 is SGHVS and CDR2 is FNYEAQ. The CDR3 sequence: CASSLGGAELYNEQFF. CDR3 nucleotide sequence: TGTGCCAGCAGCTTGGGAGGTGCGGAACTCTACAATGAGCAGTTCTTC.

The chain combines TRBV3-1 (or the pseudogene TRBV3-2) with TRBJ2-1; D not certain. From germline, CDR1 is LGHDT and CDR2 YNNKEL (reference sequence). Trimming cost V 0 bases and J 6 bases, with 12 bases left between them. This CDR3 is 15 amino acids long. CDR3 sequence (DNA): TGTGCCAGCAGCCAAGACAGCAAACCCCTCAATGAGCAGTTCTTC. Translation gives CASSQDSKPLNEQFF.

This clone was counted a single time. The chain recombines TRBV7-9 with TRBJ1-3; TRBD1 might be the D (6 bases). The CDR3 loop spans 15 amino acids. From germline, CDR1 is SEHNR and CDR2 FQNEAQ (reference sequence). Trimming removed 0 bases from V and 4 bases from J, with 10 bases in between. CDR3 in DNA: TGTGCCAGCAGCTTAGCGAAGGGGGTCGGAAACACCATATATTTT. Encoded protein: CASSLAKGVGNTIYF.

The chain employs TRBV5-8 and TRBJ2-5; D remains ambiguous. The germline gives CDR1 SGHTS, CDR2 YDEGEE. The CDR3 covers 11 residues. Trimming removed 7 bases at V and 4 bases at J, with 8 bases between. The CDR3 loop is CASRFVETQYF. CDR3 DNA sequence: TGTGCCAGCCGGTTTGTAGAGACCCAGTACTTC.

This chain links TRBV5-1 with TRBJ1-1; 9 positions agree with TRBD1. Per germline, CDR1 SGHRS and CDR2 YFSETQ. The junction had 5 bases not matched to a gene; V was cut back by 2 bases and J by 0 bases. This CDR3 comprises 16 residues. The CDR3 bases are TGCGCCAGCAGCTTTTCCGGGACAGGGATGAACACTGAAGCTTTCTTT. Encoded protein: CASSFSGTGMNTEAFF.

The chain uses TRBV10-2 and TRBJ1-3; D perhaps matches TRBD1 (5 bases). In germline, CDR1 is WSHSY, CDR2 SAAADI. This CDR3 contains 16 residues. With 8 bases removed from V and 0 bases from J, the gap between germline ends came to 17 bases. CDR3 nucleotide sequence: TGCGCCAGCGGGTTGGGGGGTCTCAGCTCTGGAAACACCATATATTTT. This translates into CASGLGGLSSGNTIYF.

This clone was counted a single time. The V and J genes are TRBV14 and TRBJ2-7, with D perhaps matching TRBD2 (5 bases). V was cut by 3 bases and J by 0 bases, with 9 bases left in between. The CDR3 has 14 amino acids. Germline CDR1 SGHDN, CDR2 FVKESK. CDR3 region: CASSQGETSYEQYF. The CDR3 DNA reads TGTGCCAGCAGCCAGGGAGAGACCTCCTACGAGCAGTACTTC. Full variable domain (remainder filled in from reference TRBV14 and TRBJ2-7): EAGVTQFPSHSVIEKGQTVTLRCDPISGHDNLYWYRRVMGKEIKFLLHFVKESKQDESGMPNNRFLAERTGGTYSTLKVQPAELEDSGVYFCASSQGETSYEQYFGPGTRLTVT.

This chain uses TRBV9 with TRBJ1-2, with D perhaps matching TRBD1 (6 bases). CDR3 length: 14 residues. V lost 4 bases and J 3 bases, leaving 13 bases between the germline ends. The germline CDR1 and CDR2 sequences are SGDLS and YYNGEE. The CDR3 here is CASSPGAGDYGYTF. DNA of the CDR3: TGTGCCAGCAGCCCAGGGGCGGGAGACTATGGCTACACCTTC.

This sequence joins TRBV5-1 and TRBJ1-1; perhaps TRBD1 as D (6 bases). Germline loops: CDR1 SGHRS, CDR2 YFSETQ. The CDR3 sequence is 13 residues long. The V end lost 3 bases, the J end lost 6 bases, and 12 bases lay between the germline ends. The CDR3 coding sequence is TGCGCCAGCAGCTGGGCCAGGGGAGCTGAAGCTTTCTTT. This encodes CASSWARGAEAFF.

The chain recombines TRBV7-9 with TRBJ2-5; 7 bases map to TRBD2. From germline, CDR1 is SEHNR and CDR2 FQNEAQ (reference sequence). Trimming removed 4 bases from V and 5 bases from J; junction bases left unmatched: 10. The CDR3 extends over 15 amino acids. Written as DNA, the CDR3 is TGTGCCAGCAGCTCCCCCGCGGGAGTACCGGAGACCCAGTACTTC. This sequence encodes CASSSPAGVPETQYF.

The rearrangement joins TRBV29-1 to TRBJ1-6, with 7 bases fitting TRBD1. In germline, CDR1 is SQVTM, CDR2 ANQGSEA. Trimming cost V 5 bases and J 9 bases; bases outside gene matches: 7. This CDR3 contains 13 residues. The CDR3 bases are TGCAGCGTTACGACAGGGTTGGGTTCACCCCTCCACTTT. This translates into CSVTTGLGSPLHF.

This chain uses TRBV9 with TRBJ2-7; 8 bases agree with TRBD2. There are 15 residues in the CDR3. V shed 4 bases and J 3 bases; nucleotides not matched to a gene: 9. Germline loops: CDR1 SGDLS, CDR2 YYNGEE. Here the CDR3 DNA reads TGTGCCAGCAGCTCCCATAGCGGGAACGGCTACGAGCAGTACTTC. Protein: CASSSHSGNGYEQYF. Full variable domain (remainder filled in from reference TRBV9 and TRBJ2-7): DSGVTQTPKHLITATGQRVTLRCSPRSGDLSVYWYQQSLDQGLQFLIQYYNGEERAKGNILERFSAQQFPDLHSELNLSSLELGDSALYFCASSSHSGNGYEQYFGPGTRLTVT.

This clone was seen a single time. The rearrangement joins TRBV12-3 or TRBV12-4 to TRBJ2-1; D perhaps matches TRBD2 (5 bases). The CDR3 totals 11 residues. V was clipped by 5 bases and J by 7 bases, with 6 bases between them. CDR3 DNA sequence: TGTGCCAGCAGTCGGGGTAATGAGCAGTTCTTC. It specifies CASSRGNEQFF.

This clone came up a few times. The chain employs TRBV2 and TRBJ2-5; D might be TRBD1 (5 bases). Germline assignment: CDR1 SNHLY and CDR2 FYNNEI. The CDR3 is 15 residues long. V was clipped by 3 bases and J by 0 bases, with 11 bases between them. The CDR3 is CASSDWGIDQETQYF. In DNA form, the CDR3 reads TGTGCCAGCAGTGATTGGGGCATAGACCAAGAGACCCAGTACTTC.

This chain joins TRBV3-1 (or the pseudogene TRBV3-2) and TRBJ2-3; TRBD2 matches at 9 bases. The CDR3 covers 17 residues. The trim removed 0 bases at V and 5 bases at J, leaving 9 bases unmatched. Germline-derived CDR1 and CDR2 are LGHDT and YNNKEL (reference sequence). The CDR3 sequence: CASSQESAGGSEDTQYF. CDR3 in DNA: TGTGCCAGCAGCCAAGAGTCAGCGGGGGGCTCTGAAGATACGCAGTATTTT.

This chain links TRBV6-5 with TRBJ2-4; TRBD1 matches 7 bases. Germline CDR1 MNHEY, CDR2 SVGAGI. Germline trimming cut 0 bases from V and 12 bases from J; bases unmatched to any gene: 5. The CDR3 is 13 amino acids. The CDR3 coding sequence is TGTGCCAGCAGTTACTCCCCGGACAGGACTCAGTACTTC. Encoded protein: CASSYSPDRTQYF.

In this sample, this clone turned up once. This chain connects TRBV10-2 to TRBJ2-7; the D gene could be TRBD1 or TRBD2 (5 bases each). From germline, CDR1 is WSHSY and CDR2 SAAADI. The CDR3 extends over 14 amino acids. V was trimmed by 6 bases and J by 2 bases, leaving 14 bases between them. The CDR3, as DNA: TGCGCCAGCAGATCGGGGACGGGTACCTACGAGCAGTACTTC. Translation: CASRSGTGTYEQYF.

V gene TRBV5-8 combines with J gene TRBJ1-2; tentatively, D is TRBD1 (5 bases). Germline V gives CDR1 SGHTS, CDR2 YDEGEE. V shed 4 bases and J shed 0 bases, with 16 bases lying between them. The CDR3 is 16 residues long. CDR3 in amino acids: CASSLRGTGTNYGYTF. CDR3 nucleotide sequence: TGTGCCAGCAGCCTCCGAGGGACGGGGACTAACTATGGCTACACCTTC.